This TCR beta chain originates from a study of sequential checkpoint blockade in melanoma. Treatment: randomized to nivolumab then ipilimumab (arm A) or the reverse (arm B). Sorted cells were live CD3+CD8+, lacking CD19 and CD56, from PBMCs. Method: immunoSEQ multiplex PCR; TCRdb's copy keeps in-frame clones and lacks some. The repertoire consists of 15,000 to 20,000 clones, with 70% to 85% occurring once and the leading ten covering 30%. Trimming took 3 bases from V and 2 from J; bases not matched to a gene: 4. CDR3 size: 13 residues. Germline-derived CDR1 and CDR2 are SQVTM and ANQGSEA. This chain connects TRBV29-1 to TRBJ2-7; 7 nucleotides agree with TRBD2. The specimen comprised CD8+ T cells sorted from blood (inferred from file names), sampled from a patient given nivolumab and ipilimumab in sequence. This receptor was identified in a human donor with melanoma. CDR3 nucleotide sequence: TGCAGCGTTGAGCTAGCGGACCCCTACGAGCAGTACTTC. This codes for CSVELADPYEQYF.